This T cell receptor beta chain was sequenced in a study of T cell changes during pregnancy in multiple sclerosis. The CDR3 has 14 residues. V was pared by 4 bases and J by 10 bases, with 17 bases between. CDR1 SGHTA and CDR2 FQGNSA come from the germline V gene. This clone was recorded once. The protocol was immunoSEQ multiplex PCR, while the TCRdb copy is restricted to in-frame clones and leaves out a portion. Among 70,000 to 95,000 clones listed, about 92% were seen once. The sequencing used peripheral blood, collected after pregnancy. The rearrangement uses TRBV7-2 and TRBJ2-1; D is perhaps TRBD2 (5 bases). The sequence derives from a female donor in good health, enrolled as a control in a pregnancy study. CDR3 coding DNA: TGTGCCAGCAGCTCCGAGTTGGGAGCCAGGGAGCAGTTCTTC. Its translation: CASSSELGAREQFF.